Listed below are T cell receptor beta chains from one sample, sequenced in a study of shared clonotypes between healthy human individuals. Only in-frame clones appear in the TCRdb table, and some are missing; sequencing was by immunoSEQ multiplex PCR. The sample has around 1.4 million clones, just under 99% seen once. Sequencing was carried out using naive CD4+ T cells sorted from blood. The receptors were sampled from a man aged 25-45 years in good health. CDR3s include the opening cysteine and the closing phenylalanine or tryptophan. Each record gives: V gene, clone size, D gene, J gene, CDR3 protein, CDR3 DNA. D genes are given only for firm matches. The size of a clone is reported for some rows only, either as once, few or many, or as a class for expanded clones.

v_call: TRBV28
clone_size: .
d_call: .
j_call: TRBJ1-3
cdr3_aa: CASSLLIGGGDTIYF
cdr3_nt: TGTGCCAGCAGTTTATTAATTGGAGGGGGAGACACCATATATTTT

v_call: TRBV7-9
clone_size: .
d_call: .
j_call: TRBJ1-4
cdr3_aa: CASSSLGLTEKLFF
cdr3_nt: TGTGCCAGCAGCTCCTTGGGTTTGACGGAAAAACTGTTTTTT

v_call: TRBV11-2
clone_size: .
d_call: TRBD2
j_call: TRBJ2-5
cdr3_aa: CASSRGLAGRGTQYF
cdr3_nt: TGTGCCAGCAGCCGGGGACTAGCGGGACGGGGGACCCAGTACTTC

v_call: TRBV6-5
clone_size: .
d_call: TRBD1
j_call: TRBJ2-1
cdr3_aa: CASSYSGQYNEQFF
cdr3_nt: TGTGCCAGCAGTTACTCGGGACAGTACAATGAGCAGTTCTTC

v_call: TRBV5-8
clone_size: .
d_call: TRBD1
j_call: TRBJ2-2
cdr3_aa: CASSLATGTDYTGELFF
cdr3_nt: TGTGCCAGCAGCTTGGCCACCGGGACAGATTACACCGGGGAGCTGTTTTTT

v_call: TRBV7-9
clone_size: .
d_call: TRBD1
j_call: TRBJ2-7
cdr3_aa: CASSYRRDRGSNYEQYF
cdr3_nt: TGTGCCAGCAGCTATCGCCGGGACAGGGGTTCCAACTACGAGCAGTACTTC

v_call: TRBV14
clone_size: .
d_call: .
j_call: TRBJ2-7
cdr3_aa: CASSQRASYEQYF
cdr3_nt: TGTGCCAGCAGCCAGCGGGCTTCCTACGAGCAGTACTTC

v_call: TRBV29-1
clone_size: .
d_call: TRBD2
j_call: TRBJ2-5
cdr3_aa: CSAGEGGETQYF
cdr3_nt: TGCAGCGCTGGGGAGGGCGGAGAGACCCAGTACTTC

v_call: TRBV9
clone_size: .
d_call: TRBD2
j_call: TRBJ2-2
cdr3_aa: CASSVAGRVTGELFF
cdr3_nt: TGTGCCAGCAGCGTAGCCGGGAGGGTCACCGGGGAGCTGTTTTTT

v_call: TRBV15
clone_size: .
d_call: .
j_call: TRBJ2-7
cdr3_aa: CATSRALLAYEQYF
cdr3_nt: TGTGCCACCAGCAGAGCCCTATTGGCCTACGAGCAGTACTTC

v_call: TRBV28
clone_size: once
d_call: .
j_call: TRBJ2-7
cdr3_aa: CASSSGLLGSYEQYF
cdr3_nt: TGTGCCAGCAGTTCGGGACTCCTAGGCTCCTACGAGCAGTACTTC

v_call: TRBV27
clone_size: once
d_call: TRBD2
j_call: TRBJ2-7
cdr3_aa: CASSGTSDYEQYF
cdr3_nt: TGTGCCAGCAGTGGGACTAGCGACTACGAGCAGTACTTC

v_call: TRBV18
clone_size: .
d_call: TRBD1
j_call: TRBJ1-1
cdr3_aa: CASSPPNRGNTEAFF
cdr3_nt: TGTGCCAGCTCACCACCGAACAGGGGCAACACTGAAGCTTTCTTT

v_call: TRBV5-4
clone_size: .
d_call: TRBD1
j_call: TRBJ1-4
cdr3_aa: CASSLDGQAAYATNEKLFF
cdr3_nt: TGTGCCAGCAGCTTGGATGGACAGGCCGCTTATGCAACTAATGAAAAACTGTTTTTT

v_call: TRBV27
clone_size: .
d_call: TRBD1
j_call: TRBJ2-7
cdr3_aa: CASSPRPGQIYEQYF
cdr3_nt: TGTGCCAGCAGTCCCCGACCGGGACAGATATACGAGCAGTACTTC

v_call: TRBV5-4
clone_size: .
d_call: .
j_call: TRBJ2-3
cdr3_aa: CASSPRLWATDTQYF
cdr3_nt: TGTGCCAGCAGCCCGCGCCTCTGGGCGACAGATACGCAGTATTTT

v_call: TRBV28
clone_size: .
d_call: TRBD2
j_call: TRBJ2-7
cdr3_aa: CASRPGGTSSYEQYF
cdr3_nt: TGTGCGAGCAGACCGGGGGGTACTAGCTCCTACGAGCAGTACTTC

v_call: TRBV7-6
clone_size: .
d_call: .
j_call: TRBJ2-1
cdr3_aa: CASSPVSGPPWGEQFF
cdr3_nt: TGTGCCAGCAGCCCAGTGTCGGGGCCTCCTTGGGGTGAGCAGTTCTTC

v_call: TRBV27
clone_size: once
d_call: .
j_call: TRBJ2-7
cdr3_aa: CASSLSAPGEQYF
cdr3_nt: TGTGCCAGCAGTTTATCGGCTCCAGGGGAGCAGTACTTC

v_call: TRBV5-1
clone_size: .
d_call: TRBD2
j_call: TRBJ2-6
cdr3_aa: CASTRLAGANGANVLTF
cdr3_nt: TGCGCCAGCACACGGCTAGCGGGAGCTAATGGGGCCAACGTCCTGACTTTC

v_call: TRBV5-7
clone_size: .
d_call: .
j_call: TRBJ2-1
cdr3_aa: CASTPWGKGSYNEQFF
cdr3_nt: TGTGCCAGCACCCCCTGGGGAAAGGGCTCCTACAATGAGCAGTTCTTC

v_call: TRBV5-1
clone_size: once
d_call: .
j_call: TRBJ2-5
cdr3_aa: CASGHWTEGETQYF
cdr3_nt: TGCGCCAGCGGGCATTGGACTGAGGGGGAGACCCAGTACTTC

v_call: TRBV9
clone_size: .
d_call: .
j_call: TRBJ2-3
cdr3_aa: CASSVGGRTPEADTQYF
cdr3_nt: TGTGCCAGCAGCGTAGGGGGGAGGACCCCAGAGGCAGATACGCAGTATTTT

v_call: TRBV7-9
clone_size: once
d_call: .
j_call: TRBJ2-5
cdr3_aa: CASSPGQQKSKETQYF
cdr3_nt: TGTGCCAGCAGCCCAGGACAACAGAAATCAAAAGAGACCCAGTACTTC

v_call: TRBV25-1
clone_size: .
d_call: TRBD2
j_call: TRBJ2-1
cdr3_aa: CASKGLFGEQFF
cdr3_nt: TGTGCCAGCAAGGGACTATTTGGTGAGCAGTTCTTC

v_call: TRBV29-1
clone_size: .
d_call: TRBD2
j_call: TRBJ2-7
cdr3_aa: CSGRLVGGSHEQYF
cdr3_nt: TGCAGCGGCAGACTAGTGGGCGGGAGCCACGAGCAGTACTTC

v_call: TRBV7-2
clone_size: .
d_call: .
j_call: TRBJ1-2
cdr3_aa: CAKERSGIRGYTF
cdr3_nt: TGTGCCAAGGAACGCTCTGGGATTAGGGGCTACACCTTC

v_call: TRBV7-2
clone_size: once
d_call: .
j_call: TRBJ2-3
cdr3_aa: CASSLVGSGVTGTQYF
cdr3_nt: TGTGCCAGCAGCTTAGTCGGCAGCGGTGTCACGGGGACGCAGTATTTT

v_call: TRBV28
clone_size: .
d_call: TRBD2
j_call: TRBJ2-7
cdr3_aa: CASSLGGSFDEQYF
cdr3_nt: TGTGCCAGCAGTTTGGGCGGGAGTTTCGACGAGCAGTACTTC

v_call: TRBV18
clone_size: .
d_call: .
j_call: TRBJ2-7
cdr3_aa: CASSPLAGQNYEQYF
cdr3_nt: TGTGCCAGCTCCCCCTTGGCAGGGCAAAACTACGAGCAGTACTTC

v_call: TRBV5-1
clone_size: .
d_call: .
j_call: TRBJ1-2
cdr3_aa: CASSLVQGSIDYGYTF
cdr3_nt: TGCGCCAGCAGCTTGGTTCAGGGAAGTATAGACTATGGCTACACCTTC

v_call: TRBV5-1
clone_size: .
d_call: .
j_call: TRBJ2-5
cdr3_aa: CASSDFGTQYF
cdr3_nt: TGCGCCAGCAGCGACTTCGGGACCCAGTACTTC

v_call: TRBV7-8
clone_size: .
d_call: TRBD2
j_call: TRBJ2-5
cdr3_aa: CASSFILAGGTETQYF
cdr3_nt: TGTGCCAGCAGCTTTATTCTAGCGGGAGGAACGGAGACCCAGTACTTC

v_call: TRBV18
clone_size: .
d_call: .
j_call: TRBJ2-7
cdr3_aa: CASSPSFGQLRGQYF
cdr3_nt: TGTGCCAGCTCACCCTCTTTTGGACAGCTACGGGGGCAGTACTTC

v_call: TRBV5-1
clone_size: .
d_call: .
j_call: TRBJ2-7
cdr3_aa: CASTTETYEQYF
cdr3_nt: TGCGCCAGCACGACGGAGACCTACGAGCAGTACTTC

v_call: TRBV2
clone_size: .
d_call: TRBD1
j_call: TRBJ2-7
cdr3_aa: CASSEGQTYEQYF
cdr3_nt: TGTGCCAGCAGTGAGGGACAGACCTACGAGCAGTACTTC

v_call: TRBV11-3
clone_size: .
d_call: .
j_call: TRBJ2-1
cdr3_aa: CASSFSVGARGYNEQFF
cdr3_nt: TGTGCCAGCAGCTTTTCCGTGGGAGCGAGGGGTTACAATGAGCAGTTCTTC